What follows are 22 T cell receptor beta chains derived from one specimen sequenced in a study of cytomegalovirus exposure and HLA in healthy donors. PCR was performed using 60 Vbeta and 13 Jbeta primers. Libraries were prepared by immunoSEQ multiplex PCR; TCRdb keeps only in-frame clonotypes and omits some of them. Among approximately 90,000 clones, more than 70% were seen once, and the ten largest hold about 3.1%. The sample taken for sequencing was PBMCs. Receptors were obtained from a man aged 35-49 years in good health and CMV-seronegative.

The J gene is TRBJ2-5, the V gene TRBV7-9; 8 bases match TRBD2. The germline V gene encodes CDR1 SEHNR and CDR2 FQNEAQ (reference sequence). The CDR3 consists of 15 residues. The trim removed 7 bases at V and 3 bases at J, leaving 10 bases unmatched. CDR3 region: CASTRGGTVKETQYF. CDR3 in DNA: TGTGCCAGCACCCGGGGGGGGACGGTAAAAGAGACCCAGTACTTC. Looking up the rest from reference TRBV7-9 and TRBJ2-5 gives the full variable domain: DTGVSQNPRHKITKRGQNVTFRCDPISEHNRLYWYRQTLGQGPEFLTYFQNEAQLEKSRLLSDRFSAERPKGSFSTLEIQRTEQGDSAMYLCASTRGGTVKETQYFGPGTRLLVL.

The rearrangement uses TRBV2 and TRBJ1-1, with D tentatively TRBD1 (6 bases). This CDR3 is built from 12 residues. CDR1 and CDR2 from the germline V gene are SNHLY and FYNNEI. V gave up 6 bases and J gave up 1 base, with 6 bases separating them. The CDR3 region is CASRQGNTEAFF. In DNA, the CDR3 is TGTGCCAGCAGACAGGGGAACACTGAAGCTTTCTTT.

This rearrangement joins TRBV28 to TRBJ2-7; a weak D match, TRBD1 (6 bases). CDR3 length equals 13 residues. Deletions cut 6 bases from V and 2 bases from J, with 11 bases between. In germline, CDR1 is MDHEN, CDR2 SYDVKM. In DNA, the CDR3 is TGTGCCAGCAGGCAGGGGCAAACCTACGAGCAGTACTTC. This sequence encodes CASRQGQTYEQYF.

J is TRBJ2-5 and V is TRBV28; 8 positions match TRBD1. The V segment lost 2 bases and the J segment 4 bases; nucleotides outside the gene matches: 6. From germline, CDR1 is MDHEN and CDR2 SYDVKM. The CDR3 covers 15 residues. CDR3 amino acids: CASSLVAGGRETQYF. The CDR3 nucleotides are TGTGCCAGCAGTTTAGTGGCAGGGGGCCGAGAGACCCAGTACTTC.

The chain recombines TRBV5-4 with TRBJ2-1; TRBD2 matches at 7 bases. This CDR3 region has 15 residues. Unmatched junction bases numbered 11, after V lost 2 bases and J lost 9 bases. From germline, CDR1 is SGHNT and CDR2 YYREEE (reference sequence). The CDR3 sequence: CASSFNRGAGAEQFF. Written as DNA, the CDR3 is TGTGCCAGCAGCTTTAACCGCGGGGCGGGAGCTGAGCAGTTCTTC.

The chain is built from TRBV6-1 and TRBJ2-5, with 7 positions matching TRBD2. The CDR3 totals 16 residues. The germline V gene has CDR1 MNHNS and CDR2 SASEGT. With 2 bases clipped from V and 2 bases from J, the junction kept 8 bases outside the gene matches. CDR3 sequence: CASSERTRRGQETQYF. CDR3 DNA: TGTGCCAGCAGTGAAAGGACTAGGCGGGGTCAAGAGACCCAGTACTTC.

This chain joins TRBV27 and TRBJ1-1; a possible D gene is TRBD1 (5 bases). Trimming removed 3 bases from V and 3 bases from J, with 14 bases in between. Germline loops: CDR1 MNHEY, CDR2 SMNVEV (reference sequence). The CDR3 totals 15 residues. CDR3 loop: CASSFGGGMDTEAFF. The CDR3 DNA reads as TGTGCCAGCAGTTTCGGGGGGGGTATGGACACTGAAGCTTTCTTT.

This chain uses TRBV7-9 with TRBJ2-2, with 7 bases fitting TRBD1. From germline, CDR1 is SEHNR and CDR2 FQNEAQ (reference sequence). The J segment lost 8 bases and the V segment lost 5 bases, leaving 5 bases of the junction unmatched. This CDR3 is 13 amino acids long. CDR3 protein: CASSVPTGGELFF. CDR3 DNA sequence: TGTGCCAGCAGCGTACCGACAGGGGGGGAGCTGTTTTTT.

This clone was picked up a small number of times. The chain recombines TRBV4-1 with TRBJ2-7; D is possibly TRBD2 (6 bases). The length of the CDR3 is 15 residues. V lost 2 bases to trimming and J lost 2 bases, with 13 bases between them. Germline V gene data show CDR1 as MGHRA and CDR2 as YSYEKL. CDR3 protein: CASSQRGSGAYEQYF. As DNA, the CDR3 is TGCGCCAGCAGCCAACGGGGTAGCGGAGCCTACGAGCAGTACTTC.

The chain couples TRBV15 to TRBJ2-7; 8 nucleotides match TRBD2. This CDR3 comprises 15 residues. V dropped 0 bases and J dropped 6; count of bases not matched to a gene: 7. Germline-derived CDR1 and CDR2 are LNHNV and YYDKDF (reference sequence). The CDR3 DNA reads as TGTGCCACCAGCAGAGAAGGTAGCGGGGTGCGCGAGCAGTACTTC. Translated: CATSREGSGVREQYF.

The chain couples TRBV13 to TRBJ2-2; 8 bases are shared with TRBD2. Per germline, CDR1 PRHDT and CDR2 FYEKMQ (reference sequence). J was trimmed by 2 bases and V by 6 bases; bases with no gene match: 5. This CDR3 comprises 15 residues. The CDR3 nucleotides read TGTGCCAGCAGATCCAGCGGGGGAAACACCGGGGAGCTGTTTTTT. Its protein product is CASRSSGGNTGELFF. Supplemented by reference TRBV13 and TRBJ2-2, the full variable domain reads AAGVIQSPRHLIKEKRETATLKCYPIPRHDTVYWYQQGPGQDPQFLISFYEKMQSDKGSIPDRFSAQQFSDYHSELNMSSLELGDSALYFCASRSSGGNTGELFFGEGSRLTVL.

This clone was counted a few times. The chain combines TRBV11-2 with TRBJ2-5, with 7 bases lining up with TRBD1. V was pared by 5 bases and J by 0 bases, with 12 bases of the junction left unmatched. This CDR3 spans 17 amino acids. The germline CDR1 and CDR2 sequences are SGHAT and FQNNGV. The CDR3 DNA reads TGTGCCAGCAGCCCCCATCCGGGACAGTTGTACCAAGAGACCCAGTACTTC. It specifies CASSPHPGQLYQETQYF.

This chain joins TRBV28 and TRBJ2-7; 9 bases are a match to TRBD1. The germline CDR1 and CDR2 sequences are MDHEN and SYDVKM. This CDR3 has 15 amino acids. The V gene end was trimmed by 6 bases and the J gene end by 3 bases; junction bases not matched to a gene: 9. CDR3 in DNA: TGTGCCAGCAGCGTCGTTACAGGGGGCTTCTACGAGCAGTACTTC. This encodes CASSVVTGGFYEQYF.

The count of this clone is one. The gene calls are TRBV5-1 and TRBJ2-3, with 7 bases lining up with TRBD2. There are 14 residues in the CDR3. Germline lookup yields CDR1 SGHRS and CDR2 YFSETQ. Trimming took 2 bases from V and 3 from J; bases not matched to a gene: 3. CDR3 sequence (DNA): TGCGCCAGCAGCTTTGGACTAGTGACAGATACGCAGTATTTT. Protein product: CASSFGLVTDTQYF.

The chain carries TRBV9 and TRBJ1-3; 9 bases are a match to TRBD1. Unmatched junction bases numbered 7, after V lost 2 bases and J lost 7 bases. Looked up from germline, CDR1 is SGDLS and CDR2 is YYNGEE. CDR3 size: 15 residues. CDR3 in DNA: TGTGCCAGCAGCGTTGGGACAGGGCAGGGGAACACCATATATTTT. As protein: CASSVGTGQGNTIYF.

This rearrangement joins TRBV27 to TRBJ2-4; D gene ambiguous. Deletions cut 3 bases from V and 0 bases from J, with 12 bases between. Germline V gene lookup returns CDR1 MNHEY and CDR2 SMNVEV (reference sequence). The CDR3 sequence is 16 residues long. The CDR3 region is CASSFARSLAKNIQYF. The CDR3 region has the DNA TGTGCCAGCAGTTTTGCGAGATCCCTAGCCAAAAACATTCAGTACTTC.

The chain uses TRBV4-3 and TRBJ2-5, with TRBD2 identical over 11 bases. J was trimmed by 4 bases and V by 4 bases; bases with no gene match: 5. The germline gives CDR1 LGHNA, CDR2 YSLEER. This CDR3 contains 15 residues. CDR3 in amino acids: CASSPTSGGGETQYF. CDR3 DNA: TGCGCCAGCAGCCCCACTAGCGGGGGAGGAGAGACCCAGTACTTC.

The J gene is TRBJ2-1, the V gene TRBV7-3, with 10 positions matching TRBD2. In germline, CDR1 is SGHTA, CDR2 FQGTGA. The CDR3 consists of 13 residues. Trimming cost V 1 base and J 10 bases; bases outside gene matches: 1. CDR3 DNA sequence: TGTGCCAGCAGCTTAATGGGACTAGCGGAGCAGTTCTTC. Encoded protein: CASSLMGLAEQFF.

This clone was recorded once. J is TRBJ2-1 and V is TRBV12-5; the D gene is possibly TRBD1 (5 bases). Germline V gene sequence: CDR1 LGHNT, CDR2 FRNRAP. V was cut by 4 bases and J by 3 bases, with 10 bases left in between. The length of the CDR3 is 14 residues. CDR3 DNA: TGTGCTAGTGGTTCCGAGACAGTCTACAATGAGCAGTTCTTC. Its translation is CASGSETVYNEQFF.

The V and J genes are TRBV4-2 and TRBJ2-7, with D unresolved. This CDR3 has 15 amino acids. Germline V gene lookup returns CDR1 LGHNA and CDR2 YNFKEQ. With 0 bases removed from V and 2 bases from J, the gap between germline ends came to 11 bases. The CDR3 DNA is TGTGCCAGCAGCCAAGAAAGTGGCAGTACCTACGAGCAGTACTTC. Translation: CASSQESGSTYEQYF.

The DNA for the CDR3 is TGTGCCAGCATTCAAGGCACTATGCAGTACTTC. This codes for CASIQGTMQYF. The rearrangement links TRBV27 to TRBJ2-7, with no clear D. Looked up from germline, CDR1 is MNHEY and CDR2 is SMNVEV (reference sequence). V dropped 7 bases and J dropped 9 bases, with 13 bases sitting between them. This CDR3 comprises 11 residues.

The CDR3 DNA reads as TGTGCCACCAGCAGGGGAGGGACTAGCGCGCCCTACGAGCAGTACTTC. It encodes CATSRGGTSAPYEQYF. The chain joins TRBV15 to TRBJ2-7; 10 bases map to TRBD2. J gave up 2 bases and V 3 bases, and 7 bases lay outside the gene matches. The CDR3 spans 16 residues. Germline V gene lookup returns CDR1 LNHNV and CDR2 YYDKDF (reference sequence). Full variable domain (rest looked up from reference TRBV15 and TRBJ2-7): DAMVIQNPRYQVTQFGKPVTLSCSQTLNHNVMYWYQQKSSQAPKLLFHYYDKDFNNEADTPDNFQSRRPNTSFCFLDIRSPGLGDTAMYLCATSRGGTSAPYEQYFGPGTRLTVT.